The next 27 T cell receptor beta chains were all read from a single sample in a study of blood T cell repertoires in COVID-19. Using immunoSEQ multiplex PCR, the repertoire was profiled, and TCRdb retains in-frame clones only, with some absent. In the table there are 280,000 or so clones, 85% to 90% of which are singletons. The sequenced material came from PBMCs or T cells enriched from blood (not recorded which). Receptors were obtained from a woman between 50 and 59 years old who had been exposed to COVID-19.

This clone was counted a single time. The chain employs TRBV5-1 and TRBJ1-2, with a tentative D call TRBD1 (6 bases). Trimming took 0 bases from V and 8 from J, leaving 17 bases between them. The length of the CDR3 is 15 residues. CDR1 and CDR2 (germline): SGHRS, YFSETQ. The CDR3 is CASSLAGGAYNGYTF. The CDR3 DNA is TGCGCCAGCAGCTTGGCCGGGGGGGCGTACAACGGCTACACCTTC.

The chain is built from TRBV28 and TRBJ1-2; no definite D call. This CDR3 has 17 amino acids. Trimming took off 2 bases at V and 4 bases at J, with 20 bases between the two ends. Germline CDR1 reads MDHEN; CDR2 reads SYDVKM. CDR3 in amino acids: CASSLVSRGLVAYGYTF. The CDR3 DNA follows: TGTGCCAGCAGTTTAGTGTCAAGAGGCTTGGTTGCCTATGGCTACACCTTC.

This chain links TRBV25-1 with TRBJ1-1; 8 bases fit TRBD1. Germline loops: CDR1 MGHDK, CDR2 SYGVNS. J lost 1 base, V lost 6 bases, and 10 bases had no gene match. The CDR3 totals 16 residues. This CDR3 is CASRQAGTGWNTEAFF. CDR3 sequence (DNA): TGTGCCAGCAGGCAAGCCGGGACAGGCTGGAACACTGAAGCTTTCTTT.

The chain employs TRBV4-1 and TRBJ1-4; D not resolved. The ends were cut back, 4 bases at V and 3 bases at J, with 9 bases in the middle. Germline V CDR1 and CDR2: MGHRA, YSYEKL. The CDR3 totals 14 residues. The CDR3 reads CASSPTRSNEKLFF. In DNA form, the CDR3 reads TGCGCCAGCAGCCCCACGAGGTCTAATGAAAAACTGTTTTTT.

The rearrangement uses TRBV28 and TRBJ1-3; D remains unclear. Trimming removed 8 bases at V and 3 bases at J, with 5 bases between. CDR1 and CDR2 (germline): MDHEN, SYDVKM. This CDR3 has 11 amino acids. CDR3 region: CASFRGNTIYF. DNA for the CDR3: TGTGCCAGCTTTCGTGGAAACACCATATATTTT.

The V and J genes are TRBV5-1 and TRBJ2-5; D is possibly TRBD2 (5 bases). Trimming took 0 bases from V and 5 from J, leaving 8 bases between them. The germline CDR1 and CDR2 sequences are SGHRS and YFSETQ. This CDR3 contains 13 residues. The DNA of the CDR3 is TGCGCCAGCAGCTTGGGGGGAGATGAGACCCAGTACTTC. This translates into CASSLGGDETQYF.

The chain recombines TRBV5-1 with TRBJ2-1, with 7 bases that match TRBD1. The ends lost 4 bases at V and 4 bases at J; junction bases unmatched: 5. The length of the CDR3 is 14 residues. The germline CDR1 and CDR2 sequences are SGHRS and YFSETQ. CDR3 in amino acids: CASSPGTEYNEQFF. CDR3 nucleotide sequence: TGCGCCAGCAGCCCCGGGACAGAATACAATGAGCAGTTCTTC.

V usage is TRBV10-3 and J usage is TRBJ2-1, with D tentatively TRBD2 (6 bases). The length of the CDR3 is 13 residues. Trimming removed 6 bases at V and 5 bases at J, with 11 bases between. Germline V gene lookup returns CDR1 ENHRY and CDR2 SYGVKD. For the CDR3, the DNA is TGTGCCATCAGAACCGGGACTGACAATGAGCAGTTCTTC. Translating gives CAIRTGTDNEQFF.

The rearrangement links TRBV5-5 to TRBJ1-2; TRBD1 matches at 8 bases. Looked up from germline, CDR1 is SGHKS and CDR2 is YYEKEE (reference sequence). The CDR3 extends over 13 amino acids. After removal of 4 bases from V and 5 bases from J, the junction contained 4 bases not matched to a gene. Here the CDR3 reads CASSRDRHYGYTF. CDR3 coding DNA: TGTGCCAGCAGCCGGGACAGGCATTATGGCTACACCTTC.

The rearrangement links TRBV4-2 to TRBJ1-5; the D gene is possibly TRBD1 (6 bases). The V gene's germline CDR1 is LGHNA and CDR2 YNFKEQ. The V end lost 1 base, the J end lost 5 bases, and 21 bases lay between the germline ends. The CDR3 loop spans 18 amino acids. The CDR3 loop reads CASSQAVSTGYYYQPQHF. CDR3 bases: TGTGCCAGCAGCCAAGCAGTAAGCACAGGGTATTACTATCAGCCCCAGCATTTT.

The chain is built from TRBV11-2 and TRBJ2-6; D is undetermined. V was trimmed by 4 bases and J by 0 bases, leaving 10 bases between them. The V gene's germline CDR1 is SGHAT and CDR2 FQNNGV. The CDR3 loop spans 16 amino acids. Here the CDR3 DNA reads TGTGCCAGCAGCTCTCTCAAGCACTCTGGGGCCAACGTCCTGACTTTC. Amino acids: CASSSLKHSGANVLTF.

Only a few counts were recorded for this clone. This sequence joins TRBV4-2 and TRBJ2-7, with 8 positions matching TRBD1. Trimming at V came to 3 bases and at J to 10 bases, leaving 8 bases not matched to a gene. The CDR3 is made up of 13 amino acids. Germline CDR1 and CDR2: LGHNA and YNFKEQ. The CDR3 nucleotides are TGTGCCAGCAGCCAGGAAGGACAGGGACCACAGTACTTC. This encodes CASSQEGQGPQYF.

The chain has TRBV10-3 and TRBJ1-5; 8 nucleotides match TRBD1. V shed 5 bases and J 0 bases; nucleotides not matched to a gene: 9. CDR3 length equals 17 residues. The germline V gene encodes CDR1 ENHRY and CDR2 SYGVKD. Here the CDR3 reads CAISLDRAGPSNQPQHF. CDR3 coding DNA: TGTGCCATCAGTTTGGACAGGGCAGGTCCTAGCAATCAGCCCCAGCATTTT.

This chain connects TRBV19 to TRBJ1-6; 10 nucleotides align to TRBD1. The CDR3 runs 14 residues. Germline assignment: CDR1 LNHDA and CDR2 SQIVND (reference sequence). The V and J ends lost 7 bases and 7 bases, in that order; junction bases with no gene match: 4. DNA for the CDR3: TGTGCCAGTACCCCGGGACAGGGGAATTCACCCCTCCACTTT. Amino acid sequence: CASTPGQGNSPLHF. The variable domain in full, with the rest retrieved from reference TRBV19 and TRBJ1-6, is DGGITQSPKYLFRKEGQNVTLSCEQNLNHDAMYWYRQDPGQGLRLIYYSQIVNDFQKGDIAEGYSVSREKKESFPLTVTSAQKNPTAFYLCASTPGQGNSPLHFGNGTRLTVT.

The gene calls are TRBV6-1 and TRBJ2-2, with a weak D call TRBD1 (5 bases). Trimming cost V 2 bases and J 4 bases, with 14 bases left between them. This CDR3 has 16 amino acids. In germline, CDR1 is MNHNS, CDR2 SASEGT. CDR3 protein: CASSELRGSVTGELFF. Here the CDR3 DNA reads TGTGCCAGCAGTGAATTAAGGGGCTCGGTCACCGGGGAGCTGTTTTTT.

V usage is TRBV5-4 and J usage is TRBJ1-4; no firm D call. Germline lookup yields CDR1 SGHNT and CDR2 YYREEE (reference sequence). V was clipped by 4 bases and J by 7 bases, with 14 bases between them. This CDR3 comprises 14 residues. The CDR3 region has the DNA TGTGCCAGCAGCACCCGGGTAGAGGGTGAAAAACTGTTTTTT. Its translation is CASSTRVEGEKLFF.

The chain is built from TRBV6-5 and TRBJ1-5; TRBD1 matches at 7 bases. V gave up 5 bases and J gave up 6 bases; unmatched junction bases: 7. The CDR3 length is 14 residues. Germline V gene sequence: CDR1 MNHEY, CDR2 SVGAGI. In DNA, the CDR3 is TGTGCCAGCAGTCACGACAGGGTGGCTCAGCCCCAGCATTTT. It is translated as CASSHDRVAQPQHF.

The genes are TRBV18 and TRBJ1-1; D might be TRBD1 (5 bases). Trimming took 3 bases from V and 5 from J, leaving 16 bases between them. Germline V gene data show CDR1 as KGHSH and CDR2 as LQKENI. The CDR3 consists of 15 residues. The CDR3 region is CASSPAAGGGTEAFF. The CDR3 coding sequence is TGTGCCAGCTCACCGGCCGCGGGGGGTGGGACTGAAGCTTTCTTT.

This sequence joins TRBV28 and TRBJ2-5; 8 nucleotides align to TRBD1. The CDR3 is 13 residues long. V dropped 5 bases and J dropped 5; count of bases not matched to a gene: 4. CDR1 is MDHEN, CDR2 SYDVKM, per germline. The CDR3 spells CASSRTGRETQYF. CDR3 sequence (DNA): TGTGCCAGCAGTCGGACAGGGCGGGAGACCCAGTACTTC.

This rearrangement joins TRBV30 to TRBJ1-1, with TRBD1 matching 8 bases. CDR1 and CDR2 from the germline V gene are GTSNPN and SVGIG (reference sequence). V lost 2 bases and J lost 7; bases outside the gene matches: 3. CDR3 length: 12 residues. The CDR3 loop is CAWSPGGIEAFF. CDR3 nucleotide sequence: TGTGCCTGGAGTCCAGGGGGCATTGAAGCTTTCTTT.

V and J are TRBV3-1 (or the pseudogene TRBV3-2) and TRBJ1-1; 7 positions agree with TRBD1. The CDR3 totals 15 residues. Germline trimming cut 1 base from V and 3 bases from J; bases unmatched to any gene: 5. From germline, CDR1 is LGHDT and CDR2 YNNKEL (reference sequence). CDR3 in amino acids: CASSQVGTAYTEAFF. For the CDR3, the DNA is TGTGCCAGCAGCCAAGTCGGGACAGCCTACACTGAAGCTTTCTTT.

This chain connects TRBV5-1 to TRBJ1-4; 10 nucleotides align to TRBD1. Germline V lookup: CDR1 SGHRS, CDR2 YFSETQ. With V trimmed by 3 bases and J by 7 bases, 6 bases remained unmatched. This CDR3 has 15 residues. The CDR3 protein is CASSSVGTGAEKLFF. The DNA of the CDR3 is TGCGCCAGCAGCTCGGTGGGGACAGGGGCTGAAAAACTGTTTTTT. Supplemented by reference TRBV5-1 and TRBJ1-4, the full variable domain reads KAGVTQTPRYLIKTRGQQVTLSCSPISGHRSVSWYQQTPGQGLQFLFEYFSETQRNKGNFPGRFSGRQFSNSRSEMNVSTLELGDSALYLCASSSVGTGAEKLFFGSGTQLSVL.

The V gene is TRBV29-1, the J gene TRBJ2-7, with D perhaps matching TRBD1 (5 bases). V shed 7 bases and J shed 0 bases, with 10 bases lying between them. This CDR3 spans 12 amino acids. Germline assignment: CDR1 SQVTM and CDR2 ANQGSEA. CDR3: CSARQSSYEQYF. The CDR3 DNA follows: TGCAGCGCCCGACAGAGCTCCTACGAGCAGTACTTC.

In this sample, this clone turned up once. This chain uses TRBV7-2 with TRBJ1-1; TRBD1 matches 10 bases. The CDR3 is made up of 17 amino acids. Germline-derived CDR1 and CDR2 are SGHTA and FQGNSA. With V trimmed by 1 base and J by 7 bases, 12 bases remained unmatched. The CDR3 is CASSLGDRGLGWLEAFF. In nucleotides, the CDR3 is TGTGCCAGCAGCTTAGGGGACAGGGGCCTCGGGTGGCTTGAAGCTTTCTTT. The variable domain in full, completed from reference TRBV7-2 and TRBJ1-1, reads GAGVSQSPSNKVTEKGKDVELRCDPISGHTALYWYRQSLGQGLEFLIYFQGNSAPDKSGLPSDRFSAERTGGSVSTLTIQRTQQEDSAVYLCASSLGDRGLGWLEAFFGQGTRLTVV.

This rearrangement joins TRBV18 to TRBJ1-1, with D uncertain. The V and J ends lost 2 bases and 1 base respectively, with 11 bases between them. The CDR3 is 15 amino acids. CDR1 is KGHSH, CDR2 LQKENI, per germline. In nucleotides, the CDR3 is TGTGCCAGCTCACCAGAGGGAGCCTCGAACACTGAAGCTTTCTTT. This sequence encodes CASSPEGASNTEAFF.

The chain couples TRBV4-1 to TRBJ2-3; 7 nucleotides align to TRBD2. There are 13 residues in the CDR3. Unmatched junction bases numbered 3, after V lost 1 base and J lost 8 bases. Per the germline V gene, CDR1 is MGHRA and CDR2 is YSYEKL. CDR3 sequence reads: CASSQVGRGTQYF. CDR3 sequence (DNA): TGCGCCAGCAGCCAAGTGGGGAGGGGTACGCAGTATTTT.

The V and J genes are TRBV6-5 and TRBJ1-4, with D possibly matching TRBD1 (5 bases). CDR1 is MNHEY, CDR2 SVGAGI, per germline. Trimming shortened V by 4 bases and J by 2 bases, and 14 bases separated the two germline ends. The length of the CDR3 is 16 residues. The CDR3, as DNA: TGTGCCAGCAGTTCCCTCCCGACAGCTACTAATGAAAAACTGTTTTTT. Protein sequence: CASSSLPTATNEKLFF.